These T cell receptor beta chains were read from a single sample in a study of tumor-infiltrating lymphocytes in primary liver carcinoma. TCRdb processed the multiplex PCR reads anew with MiXCR; each CDR3 protein has one entry. The sample holds tens of thousands of distinct CDR3 sequences; around 75% are singletons and the top ten take around two fifths. The sequencing input was tumor-adjacent normal liver tissue. These receptors came from a woman in her thirties with primary liver carcinoma and hepatitis B virus infection. The CDR3 runs from the conserved cysteine through the conserved F or W. The order of the fields is clone size, V gene, D gene, J gene, CDR3 DNA, CDR3 protein. D genes are given only for firm matches. The size field is filled for only some rows; it gives once, few, many or a size class.

>.|TRBV6-6|.|TRBJ2-7
TGTGCCAGCAGTTTGACAGAATTCTACGAGCAATACTTC
CASSLTEFYEQYF
>.|TRBV28|.|TRBJ1-5
TGTACCAGCAGCATCTCCTTCGGGTATCAGCCCCATCATTTT
CTSSISFGYQPHHF
>once|TRBV6-1|.|TRBJ2-7
TGCACTAGCAGTGTCCGGGCTCTAACCTACGAGCAATACTTC
CTSSVRALTYEQYF
>.|TRBV11-2|.|TRBJ2-3
TGTATCAGCAGCTTACCTGTGAGCACAGATACGCAGTATTTT
CISSLPVSTDTQYF
>many|TRBV28|TRBD2|TRBJ2-1
TGTGCCAGCAGCCGGATCACTAGCGGGAGAATTAACAATGAGCAGTTCTTC
CASSRITSGRINNEQFF
>.|TRBV9|.|TRBJ2-3
TGTGCCAGCAACACCTGGGGGGGGCCCACAGATACGCAGTATTTT
CASNTWGGPTDTQYF
>.|TRBV4-3|.|TRBJ2-3
TGCGCCAGCAGTGCCCGGGGACATGGGCCAGATACGCGGTATTTT
CASSARGHGPDTRYF
>.|TRBV12-3/TRBV12-4|.|TRBJ2-1
TGTGCCATCAGTTTAGCGTCGGGACGGGCGAATGAGCAGTTCTTC
CAISLASGRANEQFF
>.|TRBV6-2/TRBV6-3|.|TRBJ2-1
TGTGCCAGCGGAGATGGAGTGGGAGCCCAGAATGAGCAGTTCTTC
CASGDGVGAQNEQFF
>.|TRBV11-2|.|TRBJ2-7
TGTGCCGGCAACTTTCCGGCGGGGCACGAGCAGTACTTC
CAGNFPAGHEQYF
>.|TRBV12-3/TRBV12-4|.|TRBJ1-5
TGTGCCAACAGTTTCCGGACCAATCAGCCCCAGCATTTT
CANSFRTNQPQHF
>many|TRBV24-1|.|TRBJ2-2
TGTGCCACCAGTGAAGGGATGACCGGGGAGCTGTTTTTT
CATSEGMTGELFF
>.|TRBV4-3|TRBD2|TRBJ2-7
TGCGCCAACGGCCAAGCTCCCCTCGAGACTAGCGGGTCATACGAGCAGTACTTC
CANGQAPLETSGSYEQYF
>once|TRBV6-5|.|TRBJ1-5
TGTGCCATGAGAGGTAGTCTTAGCAATCAGCCCCAGCATTTT
CAMRGSLSNQPQHF
>.|TRBV11-2|.|TRBJ2-7
TGTGCCAGCAGCCTAGATCGTGCCATGACATACGAGCAATACTTC
CASSLDRAMTYEQYF
>.|TRBV4-3|.|TRBJ1-6
TGCGCTAGCAGTCAAGAGAGCTCCTATAATTCACCCCTCCAATTT
CASSQESSYNSPLQF
>large|TRBV11-1|TRBD2|TRBJ2-2
TGTGCCAGCAGCAGGGTTATGGCGGGAGTGTCCGGGGAGCTGTTTTTT
CASSRVMAGVSGELFF
>.|TRBV6-5|.|TRBJ2-2
TGTGCCAGCAGTTACTGTCCCAGCGGGGAGCTGTTTTTT
CASSYCPSGELFF
>.|TRBV5-1|.|TRBJ2-2
TGCACCAGCAGCTTGGGGCATAGGGACAAGAACACCGGGGAGCTGTTTTTT
CTSSLGHRDKNTGELFF
>few|TRBV7-2|TRBD2|TRBJ2-7
TGTGCCAGCAGCTTACAGGGGACTAGTCTTTACTACGAGCAGTACTTC
CASSLQGTSLYYEQYF
>.|TRBV11-3|.|TRBJ2-1
TGTGCCATCAGCTCCTGGGCGGAGACCAATAATGGGCAATTCTTC
CAISSWAETNNGQFF
>.|TRBV29-1|TRBD2|TRBJ2-3
TGCAGCGTCAAGCGGGACGACACAGATATGCAATATTTT
CSVKRDDTDMQYF
>medium-sized|TRBV6-2/TRBV6-3|.|TRBJ2-7
TGTGCCAGCAGTTACCGCCTAGGGAACCCCTACGAGCAGTACTTC
CASSYRLGNPYEQYF
>.|TRBV28|.|TRBJ2-3
TGTACCAGCAGTTTATTGGGCTCTAGCCGCACAGATACGCAGTATTTT
CTSSLLGSSRTDTQYF
>many|TRBV5-6|.|TRBJ2-2
TGTGCCAGCAGCTTATGGCACATGAACACCGGGGAGCTGTTTTTT
CASSLWHMNTGELFF
>.|TRBV11-2|TRBD1|TRBJ2-7
TGTGCCAACATGGGGGACAGAACCTACGAGCAGTACTTC
CANMGDRTYEQYF
>many|TRBV7-9|TRBD2|TRBJ2-5
TGTGCCAGCAGCTTAAAACGGGGACTAGCGGAGACGTACCAAGAGACCCAGTACTTC
CASSLKRGLAETYQETQYF
>.|TRBV28|.|TRBJ2-5
TGTGCCAGCAGTCCCTGGGATAGGGGGAAAGGGGACCAGTACTTC
CASSPWDRGKGDQYF
>many|TRBV7-8|TRBD2|TRBJ2-2
TGTGCCAGCAGCTTACGGACTAGCGGGGCGAACACCGGGGAGCTGTTTTTT
CASSLRTSGANTGELFF
>.|TRBV4-2|.|TRBJ2-7
TGTGCCAGCAGCCTGTACGTGGCGTACGAGCAGTACTTC
CASSLYVAYEQYF
>many|TRBV7-9|.|TRBJ1-1
TGTGCCAGCAGCGCCTGGGACCGGAGGGGCACTGAAGCTTTCTTT
CASSAWDRRGTEAFF
>.|TRBV19|TRBD2|TRBJ2-1
TGTGCCAGTAGTATTCTAACCTCGGGACTAAGTTACAATGAGCAGTTCTTC
CASSILTSGLSYNEQFF
>.|TRBV11-3|.|TRBJ2-5
TGTGCCAGCAGCTTAGTGGCTAGTGGAGAGACCCAGTACTTC
CASSLVASGETQYF
>.|TRBV11-3|TRBD2|TRBJ2-3
TGTGCGAGCAGCTTAGGTTTTGGAGCGGGAGCAGGAGAGACAGATACGCAGTATTTT
CASSLGFGAGAGETDTQYF
>.|TRBV6-2/TRBV6-3|.|TRBJ2-7
TGTACCAGCAGTGACAGGATATACGAGCAGTACTTC
CTSSDRIYEQYF
>.|TRBV10-3|.|TRBJ2-3
TGTGCCATCATTCACGATAGTGGTACGCAGTATTTT
CAIIHDSGTQYF
>.|TRBV6-2/TRBV6-3|.|TRBJ2-1
TGTGCTAGCAGCCACGGTAGTGCGAGCAATGAGCACTTCTTC
CASSHGSASNEHFF
>.|TRBV11-1|.|TRBJ2-2
TGTGCCAGCTTAGTGGGGGGTACGAACACCGGGGAGCTGTTTTTT
CASLVGGTNTGELFF
>many|TRBV5-6|.|TRBJ2-5
TGTGCCAGCAGCGTGGTTGGATTCCCATCGACCCAGTACTTC
CASSVVGFPSTQYF
>.|TRBV11-2|.|TRBJ2-3
TGTGCCAGCAGCTTGGGAGATACGCAGTATTTT
CASSLGDTQYF
>.|TRBV12-3/TRBV12-4|.|TRBJ2-3
TGTGCCAGCAGTCCCCGTTCGACTGGCCCTAGCACAGATACGGAGTATTTT
CASSPRSTGPSTDTEYF
>.|TRBV28|.|TRBJ2-1
TGTGTCAGCAGTTCACCGTTGAGGACCAGCTCCTACAATGAGCAATTCTTC
CVSSSPLRTSSYNEQFF
>.|TRBV4-2|TRBD2|TRBJ2-3
TGTGCCAGCAGCCAAAGGAGTAGCGGGAGTGGGGATAGGCAGTATTTT
CASSQRSSGSGDRQYF
>.|TRBV7-9|TRBD2|TRBJ2-3
TGTGCCAGCGGCTTGGGGACTAGCGGGGGTAGAACAGATACGCAGTATTTT
CASGLGTSGGRTDTQYF
>.|TRBV12-3/TRBV12-4|.|TRBJ2-7
TGTGCCAGCACTTTAGATGAGAGGATTTTCTACGGGCAGTACTTC
CASTLDERIFYGQYF
>.|TRBV6-5|.|TRBJ1-4
TGTACCAGCAGGGGTATAACAGTGGCTAATGAAAAACTGTTTTTT
CTSRGITVANEKLFF
>many|TRBV12-3/TRBV12-4|.|TRBJ1-5
TGTGCCAGCAGTGGAAGACGGAACAATCAGCCCCAGCATTTT
CASSGRRNNQPQHF
>.|TRBV12-3/TRBV12-4|.|TRBJ2-7
TGTGTCAGCAGTTTATCTCTGCTGGGGGAGCAGTACTTT
CVSSLSLLGEQYF
>.|TRBV29-1|.|TRBJ2-7
TGCAGCGTTAAATGGTCAGACTACGATCTGTACTTC
CSVKWSDYDLYF
>.|TRBV11-2|.|TRBJ2-4
TGTTCCAGCAGCCTTGCTTTCGTTCAGTACTTT
CSSSLAFVQYF